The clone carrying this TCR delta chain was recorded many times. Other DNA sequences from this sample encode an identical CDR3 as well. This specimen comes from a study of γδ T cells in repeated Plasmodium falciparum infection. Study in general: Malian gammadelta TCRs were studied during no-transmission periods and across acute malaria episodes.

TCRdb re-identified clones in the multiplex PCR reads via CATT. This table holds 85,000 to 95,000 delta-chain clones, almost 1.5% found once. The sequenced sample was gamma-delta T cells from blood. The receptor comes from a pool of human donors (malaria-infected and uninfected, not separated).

The CDR3 region has the DNA TGTGCTCTTGTATGGGATACCCCGTACACCGATAAACTCATCTTT. This sequence encodes CALVWDTPYTDKLIF. The chain is built from TRDV1 and TRDJ1; 7 positions agree with TRDD3. The CDR3 is 15 amino acids. The V gene end was trimmed by 7 bases and the J gene end by 0 bases; junction bases not matched to a gene: 8. Germline V gene sequence: CDR1 TSWWSYY, CDR2 QGS.